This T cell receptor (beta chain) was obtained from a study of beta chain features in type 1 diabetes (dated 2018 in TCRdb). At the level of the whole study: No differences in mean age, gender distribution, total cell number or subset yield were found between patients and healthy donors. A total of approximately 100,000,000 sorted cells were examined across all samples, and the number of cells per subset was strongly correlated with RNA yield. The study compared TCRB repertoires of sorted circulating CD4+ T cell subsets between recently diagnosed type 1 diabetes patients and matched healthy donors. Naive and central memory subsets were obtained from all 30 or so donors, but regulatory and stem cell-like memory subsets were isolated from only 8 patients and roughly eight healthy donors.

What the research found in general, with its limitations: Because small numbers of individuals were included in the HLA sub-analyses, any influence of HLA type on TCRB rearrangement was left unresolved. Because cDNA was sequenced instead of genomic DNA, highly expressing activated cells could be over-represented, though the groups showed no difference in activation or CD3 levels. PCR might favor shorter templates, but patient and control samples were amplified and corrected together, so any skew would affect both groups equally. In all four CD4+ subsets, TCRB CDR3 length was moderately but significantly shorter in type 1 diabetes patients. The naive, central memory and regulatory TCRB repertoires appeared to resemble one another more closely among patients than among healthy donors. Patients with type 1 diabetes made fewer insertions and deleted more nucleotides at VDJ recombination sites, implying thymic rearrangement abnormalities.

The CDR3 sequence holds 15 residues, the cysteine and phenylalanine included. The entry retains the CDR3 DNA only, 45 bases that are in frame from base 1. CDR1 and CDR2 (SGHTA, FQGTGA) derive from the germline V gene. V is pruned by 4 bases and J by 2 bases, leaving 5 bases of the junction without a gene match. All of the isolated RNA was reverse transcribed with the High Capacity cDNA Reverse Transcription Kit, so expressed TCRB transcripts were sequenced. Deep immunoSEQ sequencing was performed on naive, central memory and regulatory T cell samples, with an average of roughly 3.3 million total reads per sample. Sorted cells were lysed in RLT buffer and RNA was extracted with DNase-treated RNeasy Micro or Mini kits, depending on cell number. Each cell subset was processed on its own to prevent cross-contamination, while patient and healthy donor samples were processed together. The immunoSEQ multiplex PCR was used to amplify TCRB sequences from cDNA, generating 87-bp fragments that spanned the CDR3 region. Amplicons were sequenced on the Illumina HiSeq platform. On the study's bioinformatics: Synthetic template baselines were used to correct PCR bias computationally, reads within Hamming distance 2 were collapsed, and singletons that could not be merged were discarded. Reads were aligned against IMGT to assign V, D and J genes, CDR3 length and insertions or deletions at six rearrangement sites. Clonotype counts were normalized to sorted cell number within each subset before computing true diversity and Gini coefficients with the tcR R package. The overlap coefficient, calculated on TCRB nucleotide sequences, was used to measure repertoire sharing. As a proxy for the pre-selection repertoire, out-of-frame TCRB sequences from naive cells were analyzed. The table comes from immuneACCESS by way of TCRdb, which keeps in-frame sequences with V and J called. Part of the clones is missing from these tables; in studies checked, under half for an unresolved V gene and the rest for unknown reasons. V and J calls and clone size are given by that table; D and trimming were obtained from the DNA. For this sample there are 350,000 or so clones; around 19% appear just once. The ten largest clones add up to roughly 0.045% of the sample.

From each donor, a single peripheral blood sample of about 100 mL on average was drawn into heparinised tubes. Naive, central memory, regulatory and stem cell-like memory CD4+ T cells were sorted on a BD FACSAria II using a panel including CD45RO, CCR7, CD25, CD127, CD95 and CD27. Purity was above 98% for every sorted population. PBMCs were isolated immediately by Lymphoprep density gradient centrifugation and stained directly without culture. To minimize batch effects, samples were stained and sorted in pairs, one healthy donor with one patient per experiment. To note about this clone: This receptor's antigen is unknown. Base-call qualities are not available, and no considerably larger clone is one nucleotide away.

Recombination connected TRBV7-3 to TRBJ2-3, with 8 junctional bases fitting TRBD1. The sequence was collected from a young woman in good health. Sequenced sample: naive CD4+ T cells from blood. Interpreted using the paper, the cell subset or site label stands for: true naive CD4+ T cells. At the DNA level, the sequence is TGTGCCAGCAGCTCACAGGGGGTCTTCACAGATACGCAGTATTTT. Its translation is CASSSQGVFTDTQYF.